The 30 T cell receptor beta chains below were found in one sample sequenced in a study of TIL therapy for anti-PD-1-resistant metastatic lung cancer (dated by TCRdb to about 2021). TCR beta CDR3 regions were amplified from genomic DNA with the immunoSEQ v3 hsTCRB kit using bias-controlled multiplex PCR. Not all clones reach the TCRdb copy of this immuneACCESS table, which keeps in-frame sequences only. Checked studies attribute under half of the gap to unresolved V genes and leave the rest unexplained. The sample contains nearly 15,000 clones, around 86% of them found a single time. The ten largest clones represent roughly 0.9% of the sample. The time point label of this sample denotes: pre-treatment sample, taken before nivolumab and TIL therapy. Specimen: blood, collected at baseline. These receptors came from a person aged 25 to 80 with non-small cell lung cancer.

V gene TRBV14 combines with J gene TRBJ2-5; 9 positions match TRBD1. V dropped 4 bases and J dropped 1; count of bases not matched to a gene: 7. The CDR3 runs 16 residues. Germline V CDR1 and CDR2: SGHDN, FVKESK. CDR3 amino acids: CASSLGQGGSQETQYF. In DNA form, the CDR3 reads TGTGCCAGCAGCCTGGGACAGGGAGGCTCCCAAGAGACCCAGTACTTC.

CDR3 loop: CASSIRWGNQPQHF. CDR3 DNA sequence: TGTGCCAGCAGCATACGGTGGGGAAATCAGCCCCAGCATTTT. The chain has TRBV5-8 and TRBJ1-5, with D uncertain. The V and J ends lost 4 bases and 4 bases respectively, with 12 bases between them. CDR1 and CDR2 (germline): SGHTS, YDEGEE. The CDR3 extends over 14 amino acids.

This chain uses TRBV29-1 with TRBJ2-7, with D perhaps given as TRBD1 or TRBD2 (5 bases each). The V gene's germline CDR1 is SQVTM and CDR2 ANQGSEA. The CDR3 loop spans 13 amino acids. The ends were cut back, 7 bases at V and 6 bases at J, with 19 bases in the middle. The CDR3 nucleotides read TGCAGCGCTGTCGTACAGTTTGGGGGCGAGCAGTACTTC. Translation: CSAVVQFGGEQYF.

CDR3 bases: TGTGCCAGCTCCTCAAGGGGCGCGGAGACCCAGTACTTC. It yields the protein CASSSRGAETQYF. V is TRBV18 and J is TRBJ2-5, with D possibly matching TRBD1 (5 bases). Germline V gene sequence: CDR1 KGHSH, CDR2 LQKENI. This CDR3 region has 13 residues. V shed 6 bases and J shed 5 bases, with 13 bases lying between them.

The V and J genes are TRBV7-2 and TRBJ1-3; D is ambiguous. This CDR3 spans 14 amino acids. Germline V gives CDR1 SGHTA, CDR2 FQGNSA. The germline V and J ends were trimmed by 1 base and 2 bases, with 6 bases remaining between them. The CDR3: CASSLGVAGNTIYF. The CDR3 DNA reads as TGTGCCAGCAGCTTAGGGGTAGCTGGAAACACCATATATTTT.

The chain links TRBV29-1 to TRBJ1-2; 11 nucleotides line up with TRBD1. Losses at the gene ends were 6 bases for V and 7 bases for J; bases not matched to a gene: 4. This CDR3 is built from 12 residues. Germline V gives CDR1 SQVTM, CDR2 ANQGSEA. The CDR3 sequence: CSVRTGGGGYTF. The CDR3 DNA sequence: TGCAGCGTGCGGACAGGGGGCGGTGGCTACACCTTC.

The chain is built from TRBV7-2 and TRBJ2-1; 8 bases agree with TRBD1. The V gene's germline CDR1 is SGHTA and CDR2 FQGNSA. The CDR3 totals 15 residues. The J segment lost 6 bases and the V segment lost 2 bases, leaving 6 bases of the junction unmatched. In DNA, the CDR3 is TGTGCCAGCAGCTTAAGGACAGGGTCCCCCAATGAGCAGTTCTTC. Translating gives CASSLRTGSPNEQFF.

The chain has TRBV4-3 and TRBJ1-1; D call uncertain. The ends were cut back, 2 bases at V and 1 base at J, with 11 bases in the middle. There are 15 residues in the CDR3. Germline V gives CDR1 LGHNA, CDR2 YSLEER. Here the CDR3 DNA reads TGCGCCAGCAGCCAAACCCAGAGTACGAACACTGAAGCTTTCTTT. Encoded protein: CASSQTQSTNTEAFF.

The chain combines TRBV14 with TRBJ2-7, with D maybe TRBD1 (7 bases). Trimming stripped 1 base from V and 2 bases from J, with 12 bases between. Germline values: CDR1 SGHDN, CDR2 FVKESK. This CDR3 is built from 15 residues. The CDR3 nucleotides read TGTGCCAGCAGCCAAGGCGGGACAGCGACCTACGAGCAGTACTTC. This sequence encodes CASSQGGTATYEQYF.

This chain joins TRBV19 and TRBJ1-2; no clear D gene. The CDR3 totals 12 residues. Germline values: CDR1 LNHDA, CDR2 SQIVND (reference sequence). The V end lost 3 bases, the J end lost 4 bases, and 6 bases lay between the germline ends. The CDR3 loop reads CASSMTSYGYTF. CDR3 bases: TGTGCCAGTAGTATGACTTCCTATGGCTACACCTTC. The full variable domain, completed using reference TRBV19 and TRBJ1-2, is DGGITQSPKYLFRKEGQNVTLSCEQNLNHDAMYWYRQDPGQGLRLIYYSQIVNDFQKGDIAEGYSVSREKKESFPLTVTSAQKNPTAFYLCASSMTSYGYTFGSGTRLTVV.

This chain uses TRBV6-4 with TRBJ2-1; 11 nucleotides agree with TRBD2. The CDR3 contains 17 residues. Germline-derived CDR1 and CDR2 are MRHNA and SNTAGT. With 4 bases clipped from V and 7 bases from J, the junction kept 12 bases outside the gene matches. The CDR3, as DNA: TGTGCCAGCAGTGCCCCGCGAACTAGCGGGGGTTCGAATGAGCAGTTCTTC. This translates into CASSAPRTSGGSNEQFF.

This chain uses TRBV7-9 with TRBJ2-5; 10 nucleotides match TRBD2. Germline CDR1 SEHNR, CDR2 FQNEAQ (reference sequence). This CDR3 has 14 amino acids. Trimming removed 5 bases from V and 5 bases from J; junction bases left unmatched: 5. The CDR3 spells CASSPGTSVETQYF. CDR3 DNA sequence: TGTGCCAGCAGCCCCGGGACTAGCGTCGAGACCCAGTACTTC. Based on the CDR3 plus reference TRBV7-9 and TRBJ2-5, the full variable domain is DTGVSQNPRHKITKRGQNVTFRCDPISEHNRLYWYRQTLGQGPEFLTYFQNEAQLEKSRLLSDRFSAERPKGSFSTLEIQRTEQGDSAMYLCASSPGTSVETQYFGPGTRLLVL.

The rearrangement links TRBV5-4 to TRBJ2-3; 13 nucleotides agree with TRBD2. The CDR3 has 16 amino acids. V trimming: 4 bases; J trimming: 4 bases; junction bases outside the gene matches: 6. CDR1 and CDR2 (germline): SGHNT, YYREEE (reference sequence). The CDR3 coding sequence is TGTGCCAGCAGCCCCTGGACTAGCGGGAGTTCAGATACGCAGTATTTT. It yields the protein CASSPWTSGSSDTQYF.

This chain uses TRBV29-1 with TRBJ1-2; the match to TRBD1 covers 7 bases. CDR1 SQVTM and CDR2 ANQGSEA come from the germline V gene. J was trimmed by 8 bases and V by 7 bases; bases with no gene match: 13. This CDR3 is built from 13 residues. CDR3 DNA sequence: TGCAGCGCCGAACGACAGGGCCTGGAGGGCTACACCTTC. Amino acid sequence: CSAERQGLEGYTF. The full variable domain, rest sourced from reference TRBV29-1 and TRBJ1-2, is SAVISQKPSRDICQRGTSLTIQCQVDSQVTMMFWYRQQPGQSLTLIATANQGSEATYESGFVIDKFPISRPNLTFSTLTVSNMSPEDSSIYLCSAERQGLEGYTFGSGTRLTVV.

The CDR3 nucleotides read TGTGCCAGCAGCTCACCGGGACTAGCGGGGAGCACAGATACGCAGTATTTT. Translation gives CASSSPGLAGSTDTQYF. The chain links TRBV7-3 to TRBJ2-3; 13 nucleotides line up with TRBD2. Trimming at V came to 4 bases and at J to 0 bases, leaving 4 bases not matched to a gene. Germline loops: CDR1 SGHTA, CDR2 FQGTGA. This CDR3 spans 17 amino acids.

The chain uses TRBV29-1 and TRBJ2-3; D is perhaps TRBD2 (7 bases). V lost 4 bases and J lost 1, with 9 bases in between. CDR3 length: 13 residues. Germline CDR1 reads SQVTM; CDR2 reads ANQGSEA. The CDR3 coding sequence is TGCAGCGTTGTAGGGGGGGGCACAGATACGCAGTATTTT. It translates to CSVVGGGTDTQYF.

The chain is built from TRBV28 and TRBJ2-7, with 8 bases lining up with TRBD1. Trimming at V came to 8 bases and at J to 7 bases, leaving 7 bases not matched to a gene. The CDR3 loop spans 12 amino acids. CDR1 and CDR2 (germline): MDHEN, SYDVKM. This CDR3 reads CASGLTGGEQYF. DNA of the CDR3: TGTGCCAGCGGGTTAACAGGGGGAGAGCAGTACTTC. The complete variable domain, with remaining parts taken from reference TRBV28 and TRBJ2-7, reads DVKVTQSSRYLVKRTGEKVFLECVQDMDHENMFWYRQDPGLGLRLIYFSYDVKMKEKGDIPEGYSVSREKKERFSLILESASTNQTSMYLCASGLTGGEQYFGPGTRLTVT.

This chain uses TRBV21-1 with TRBJ2-7. TRBV21-1 is a documented pseudogene. The CDR3 covers 15 residues. CDR3 region: CASSKFSKGWAEQYV. As DNA, the CDR3 is TGTGCCAGCAGCAAATTCAGTAAGGGATGGGCCGAGCAGTACGTC.

V usage is TRBV27 and J usage is TRBJ2-3; TRBD2 aligns across 9 bases. With 4 bases clipped from V and 1 base from J, the junction kept 9 bases outside the gene matches. The CDR3 covers 17 residues. CDR1 is MNHEY, CDR2 SMNVEV, per germline (reference sequence). The CDR3 sequence: CASSSNQRGARTDTQYF. The CDR3 DNA sequence: TGTGCCAGCAGTTCAAACCAGCGGGGGGCCCGCACAGATACGCAGTATTTT.

The chain recombines TRBV5-5 with TRBJ2-2; 13 nucleotides align to TRBD2. Germline CDR1 is SGHKS and CDR2 is YYEKEE (reference sequence). After removal of 2 bases from V and 8 bases from J, the junction contained 6 bases not matched to a gene. The CDR3 has 16 amino acids. The CDR3 coding sequence is TGTGCCAGCAGCTTAGGACTAGCGGGAGCTGCGGGGGAGCTGTTTTTT. Translating it yields CASSLGLAGAAGELFF.

This chain uses TRBV5-6 with TRBJ2-1; TRBD1 aligns across 10 bases. The germline gives CDR1 SGHDT, CDR2 YYEEEE. This CDR3 is built from 16 residues. Trimming cost V 4 bases and J 6 bases; bases outside gene matches: 10. CDR3 bases: TGTGCCAGCAGCACAGCCGGGACAGGGGTTAGCAATGAGCAGTTCTTC. This gives the protein CASSTAGTGVSNEQFF.

This chain joins TRBV7-6 and TRBJ2-2; the D gene is possibly TRBD2 (6 bases). The V end was cut by 4 bases, the J end by 0 bases, with 12 bases between. This CDR3 contains 16 residues. Germline CDR1 SGHVS, CDR2 FNYEAQ. The CDR3 loop reads CASSSLRLANTGELFF. CDR3 DNA sequence: TGTGCCAGCAGCTCCCTACGACTAGCGAACACCGGGGAGCTGTTTTTT.

V is TRBV7-2 and J is TRBJ2-5, with TRBD1 matching over 8 bases. The germline V gene has CDR1 SGHTA and CDR2 FQGNSA. V gave up 4 bases and J gave up 1 base; unmatched junction bases: 8. CDR3 length: 16 amino acids. The CDR3 region is CASSSRTGSLQETQYF. The CDR3 nucleotides read TGTGCCAGCAGCTCTCGGACAGGGTCCCTCCAAGAGACCCAGTACTTC.

The gene calls are TRBV7-9 and TRBJ1-4; D is uncertain. Trimming left V 2 bases short and J 7 bases short, with 17 bases between. The CDR3 spans 16 residues. The germline V gene encodes CDR1 SEHNR and CDR2 FQNEAQ (reference sequence). CDR3 bases: TGTGCCAGCAGCTTACGTGAAACAGCTGCGACTGAAAAACTGTTTTTT. The encoded protein is CASSLRETAATEKLFF.

This clone was seen a handful of times. The genes are TRBV9 and TRBJ2-1, with D perhaps matching TRBD1 (5 bases). Germline CDR1 reads SGDLS; CDR2 reads YYNGEE. The ends were cut back, 0 bases at V and 9 bases at J, with 13 bases in the middle. The CDR3 contains 14 residues. CDR3 residues: CASSVGFGAGEQFF. CDR3 sequence (DNA): TGTGCCAGCAGCGTAGGATTTGGGGCCGGTGAGCAGTTCTTC.

The genes are TRBV29-1 and TRBJ2-2, with 7 positions matching TRBD1. This CDR3 is built from 14 residues. V dropped 4 bases and J dropped 3; count of bases not matched to a gene: 5. The germline gives CDR1 SQVTM, CDR2 ANQGSEA. DNA of the CDR3: TGCAGCGTTGTGAGAGGGGGCCACACCGGGGAGCTGTTTTTT. It encodes CSVVRGGHTGELFF.

V is TRBV7-8 and J is TRBJ2-3; TRBD1 is a possible D gene (6 bases). Germline V lookup: CDR1 SGHVS, CDR2 FQNEAQ. CDR3 size: 14 residues. The germline V and J ends were trimmed by 5 bases and 4 bases, with 13 bases remaining between them. In DNA form, the CDR3 reads TGTGCCAGCAGCCCACGGACAGCGGCAGATACGCAGTATTTT. It specifies CASSPRTAADTQYF.

The gene calls are TRBV6-4 and TRBJ2-3; maybe TRBD2 (6 bases). The germline V gene encodes CDR1 MRHNA and CDR2 SNTAGT. Trimming shortened V by 4 bases and J by 2 bases, and 7 bases separated the two germline ends. The CDR3 is made up of 13 amino acids. The CDR3 sequence: CASSASDTDTQYF. DNA of the CDR3: TGTGCCAGCAGTGCTAGCGACACAGATACGCAGTATTTT.

V usage is TRBV28 and J usage is TRBJ1-1; TRBD1 is a possible D gene (5 bases). The CDR3 length is 13 residues. The germline gives CDR1 MDHEN, CDR2 SYDVKM. V was clipped by 2 bases and J by 10 bases, with 14 bases between them. The CDR3 here is CASSLVGQRGAFF. In DNA, the CDR3 is TGTGCCAGCAGTTTAGTGGGGCAACGCGGAGCTTTCTTT.

The rearrangement joins TRBV5-8 to TRBJ1-2; 7 bases are a match to TRBD1. There are 17 residues in the CDR3. CDR1 SGHTS and CDR2 YDEGEE come from the germline V gene. J was trimmed by 4 bases and V by 4 bases; bases with no gene match: 16. CDR3 residues: CASSIGLQGRHTYGYTF. The CDR3 nucleotides are TGTGCCAGCAGCATAGGACTACAGGGGAGGCACACCTATGGCTACACCTTC.